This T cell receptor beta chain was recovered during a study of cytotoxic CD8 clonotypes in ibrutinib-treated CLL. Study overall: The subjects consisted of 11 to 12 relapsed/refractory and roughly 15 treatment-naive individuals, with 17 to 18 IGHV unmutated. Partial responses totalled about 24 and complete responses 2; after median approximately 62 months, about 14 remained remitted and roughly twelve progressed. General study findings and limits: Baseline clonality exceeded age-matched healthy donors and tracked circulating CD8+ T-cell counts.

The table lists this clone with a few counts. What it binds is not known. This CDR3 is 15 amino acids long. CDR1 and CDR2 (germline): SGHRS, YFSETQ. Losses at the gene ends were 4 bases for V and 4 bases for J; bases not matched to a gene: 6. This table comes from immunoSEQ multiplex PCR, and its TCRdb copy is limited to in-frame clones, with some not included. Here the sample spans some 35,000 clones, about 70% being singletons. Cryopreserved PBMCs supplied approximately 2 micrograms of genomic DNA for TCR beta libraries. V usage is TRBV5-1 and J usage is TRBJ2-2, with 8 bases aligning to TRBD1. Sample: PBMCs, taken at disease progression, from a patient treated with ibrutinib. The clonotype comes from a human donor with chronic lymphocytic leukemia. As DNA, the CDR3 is TGCGCCAGCAGCCCCAGGGGGCTGGGCACCGGGGAGCTGTTTTTT. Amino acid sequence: CASSPRGLGTGELFF.